One and the same sample provided the 29 T cell receptor beta chains below, sequenced in a study of T cell responses to AZD1222 COVID-19 vaccine. Method: immunoSEQ multiplex PCR; TCRdb's copy keeps in-frame clones and lacks some. This sample carries some 110,000 clones, over 80% of them seen once, and the ten largest clones take more than 4.5%. The starting material was peripheral blood, obtained on day 0 of AZD1222 vaccination. These receptors were obtained from an adult in good health.

The table lists this clone with a few counts. V usage is TRBV6-2 or TRBV6-3 and J usage is TRBJ1-2; unclear D gene. The CDR3 spans 12 residues. V gave up 6 bases and J gave up 7 bases, with 12 bases separating them. CDR1 and CDR2 (germline): MNHEY, SVGEGT. CDR3: CASSPGGGGYTF. In nucleotides, the CDR3 is TGTGCCAGCAGCCCAGGAGGTGGTGGCTACACCTTC.

This clone was counted a single time. The CDR3 DNA is TGCGCCAGCAGCCAAGTCGCGAATCCAACTAATGAAAAACTGTTTTTT. This codes for CASSQVANPTNEKLFF. The chain carries TRBV4-1 and TRBJ1-4; D is uncertain. V gave up 1 base and J gave up 0 bases, with 9 bases separating them. CDR1 MGHRA and CDR2 YSYEKL come from the germline V gene. There are 16 residues in the CDR3.

This rearrangement joins TRBV25-1 to TRBJ2-2, with D uncertain. The CDR3 loop spans 14 amino acids. Looked up from germline, CDR1 is MGHDK and CDR2 is SYGVNS. V was cut by 3 bases and J by 2 bases, with 7 bases left in between. This chain's CDR3 is CASSEVLNTGELFF. The CDR3 coding sequence is TGTGCCAGCAGTGAGGTACTAAACACCGGGGAGCTGTTTTTT.

This chain uses TRBV19 with TRBJ1-2, with TRBD1 identical over 12 bases. CDR1 and CDR2 from the germline V gene are LNHDA and SQIVND (reference sequence). The CDR3 covers 18 residues. Trimming at V came to 4 bases and at J to 2 bases, leaving 11 bases not matched to a gene. The CDR3, as DNA: TGTGCCAGTAGTAGGTGGGGACAGGGGGCGACTCACAACTATGGCTACACCTTC. It encodes CASSRWGQGATHNYGYTF.

This chain links TRBV2 with TRBJ1-5; tentative D call: TRBD1 (5 bases). Germline V gene data show CDR1 as SNHLY and CDR2 as FYNNEI. Trimming took 6 bases from V and 7 from J, leaving 16 bases between them. The CDR3 has 14 residues. The CDR3: CASSDPGGGQPQHF. The CDR3 DNA follows: TGTGCCAGCAGCGATCCCGGGGGGGGACAGCCCCAGCATTTT.

The V and J genes are TRBV5-8 and TRBJ1-1, with D uncertain. This CDR3 has 10 amino acids. V was pared by 0 bases and J by 10 bases, with 4 bases between. Germline-derived CDR1 and CDR2 are SGHTS and YDEGEE. The CDR3 sequence: CASSLVAAFF. CDR3 nucleotide sequence: TGTGCCAGCAGCTTGGTTGCAGCTTTCTTT.

V is TRBV5-6 and J is TRBJ1-4; TRBD1 might be the D (5 bases). Germline CDR1 and CDR2: SGHDT and YYEEEE. The CDR3 contains 13 residues. Trimming left V 3 bases short and J 8 bases short, with 11 bases between. The CDR3 sequence is CASSSQGREKLFF. The CDR3 coding sequence is TGTGCCAGCAGCTCCCAGGGAAGGGAAAAACTGTTTTTT.

This clone turned up a few times. The genes are TRBV12-3 or TRBV12-4 and TRBJ2-1; unclear D gene. The CDR3 contains 11 residues. Trimming shortened V by 5 bases and J by 10 bases, and 9 bases separated the two germline ends. CDR3 region: CASSPDLEQFF. The CDR3, as DNA: TGTGCCAGCAGTCCCGACCTGGAGCAGTTCTTC.

This clone has just one count. The rearrangement uses TRBV14 and TRBJ2-7; perhaps TRBD1 as D (6 bases). Germline V lookup: CDR1 SGHDN, CDR2 FVKESK. The CDR3 loop spans 19 amino acids. V lost 2 bases and J 3 bases, leaving 26 bases between the germline ends. The CDR3 coding sequence is TGTGCCAGCAGCCAATCCTTCCCACAGGGCGATCACCTAGGCTACGAGCAGTACTTC. This translates into CASSQSFPQGDHLGYEQYF.

This clone was observed a single time. The chain joins TRBV7-8 to TRBJ1-3, with D perhaps TRBD1 (5 bases). The CDR3 runs 16 residues. Germline V gene lookup returns CDR1 SGHVS and CDR2 FQNEAQ. V was cut by 5 bases and J by 0 bases, with 14 bases left in between. CDR3 in DNA: TGTGCCAGCAGCATCCAGGGCGAATTCTCTGGAAACACCATATATTTT. Translated, it gives CASSIQGEFSGNTIYF.

V is TRBV6-5 and J is TRBJ1-1, with D uncertain. Germline V gene lookup returns CDR1 MNHEY and CDR2 SVGAGI. Trimming removed 6 bases at V and 3 bases at J, with 8 bases between. CDR3 size: 12 residues. The CDR3, as DNA: TGTGCCAGCAGGAGGTGGGACACTGAAGCTTTCTTT. It yields the protein CASRRWDTEAFF.

This clone came up a few times. The chain links TRBV4-2 to TRBJ1-2; 7 bases line up with TRBD1. Germline-derived CDR1 and CDR2 are LGHNA and YNFKEQ. The CDR3 has 16 amino acids. Trimming cost V 5 bases and J 0 bases; bases outside gene matches: 9. CDR3 residues: CASSARTGTPNYGYTF. The CDR3 nucleotides are TGTGCCAGCAGCGCCCGGACAGGAACCCCTAACTATGGCTACACCTTC.

The sample holds a few counts of this clone. This chain joins TRBV19 and TRBJ1-2, with D perhaps TRBD1 (5 bases). The V gene lost 7 bases and the J gene lost 3 bases, with 12 bases spanning the gap. The CDR3 extends over 13 amino acids. The germline gives CDR1 LNHDA, CDR2 SQIVND (reference sequence). The CDR3 coding sequence is TGTGCCAGTACTGGGACGGAGGACTATGGCTACACCTTC. This gives the protein CASTGTEDYGYTF.

The chain recombines TRBV4-3 with TRBJ2-3, with TRBD1 identical over 10 bases. V was pared by 1 base and J by 3 bases, with 4 bases of the junction left unmatched. Per germline, CDR1 LGHNA and CDR2 YSLEER. The CDR3 is 16 amino acids. Here the CDR3 DNA reads TGCGCCAGCAGCCAAGCGCGACAGGGGGCGACAGATACGCAGTATTTT. It encodes CASSQARQGATDTQYF.

The V and J genes are TRBV11-2 and TRBJ1-1; D gene unclear. CDR3 length equals 11 residues. Germline CDR1 reads SGHAT; CDR2 reads FQNNGV. V was clipped by 5 bases and J by 9 bases, with 10 bases between them. The CDR3 coding sequence is TGTGCCAGCAGCAACTCCGATAAAGCTTTCTTT. It yields the protein CASSNSDKAFF.

The gene calls are TRBV7-2 and TRBJ2-7; tentative D call: TRBD2 (5 bases). V lost 0 bases to trimming and J lost 4 bases, with 13 bases between them. Germline assignment: CDR1 SGHTA and CDR2 FQGNSA. The CDR3 is 15 residues long. CDR3 region: CASSLARAEPYEQYF. CDR3 bases: TGTGCCAGCAGCTTAGCGCGGGCGGAACCTTACGAGCAGTACTTC.

The rearrangement uses TRBV19 and TRBJ1-3; D not resolved. Germline loops: CDR1 LNHDA, CDR2 SQIVND (reference sequence). The germline V and J ends were trimmed by 3 bases and 7 bases, with 10 bases remaining between them. The CDR3 loop spans 13 amino acids. CDR3 sequence (DNA): TGTGCCAGTAGTATTCGGGTTTCGAACACCATATATTTT. Residues: CASSIRVSNTIYF.

The V and J genes are TRBV28 and TRBJ2-7; 9 bases are shared with TRBD1. Germline-derived CDR1 and CDR2 are MDHEN and SYDVKM. Losses at the gene ends were 10 bases for V and 2 bases for J; bases not matched to a gene: 15. This CDR3 is 16 amino acids long. In DNA, the CDR3 is TGTGCCATCCGGGACAGGGTAAGGGCTTTGGCCTACGAGCAGTACTTC. The encoded protein is CAIRDRVRALAYEQYF.

Note on this clone: Other DNA sequences in this specimen translate into the identical CDR3. The chain links TRBV5-1 to TRBJ1-1; unclear D gene. Germline V gene data show CDR1 as SGHRS and CDR2 as YFSETQ. Trimming shortened V by 1 base and J by 2 bases, and 6 bases separated the two germline ends. This CDR3 has 13 amino acids. CDR3 protein: CASSLRGNTEAFF. Here the CDR3 DNA reads TGCGCCAGCAGCTTGCGTGGAAACACTGAAGCTTTCTTT.

The chain recombines TRBV12-3 or TRBV12-4 with TRBJ1-2; no clear D. The CDR3 spans 13 residues. With 2 bases removed from V and 0 bases from J, the gap between germline ends came to 4 bases. CDR3 amino acids: CASSLKPNYGYTF. DNA for the CDR3: TGTGCCAGCAGTTTAAAACCTAACTATGGCTACACCTTC.

This chain connects TRBV2 to TRBJ2-5, with D possibly matching TRBD2 (6 bases). The CDR3 runs to 14 residues. Germline CDR1 reads SNHLY; CDR2 reads FYNNEI. Trimming removed 7 bases at V and 0 bases at J, with 12 bases between. The CDR3 DNA is TGTGCCAGCAAGGCGGGGCGGTACCAAGAGACCCAGTACTTC. As protein: CASKAGRYQETQYF.

The CDR3 is CASRSGGTHYGYTF. The CDR3 nucleotides are TGTGCCAGTAGATCGGGGGGGACCCACTATGGCTACACCTTC. The V call is TRBV19, the J call TRBJ1-2, with D perhaps TRBD1 (5 bases). Germline lookup yields CDR1 LNHDA and CDR2 SQIVND (reference sequence). V gave up 6 bases and J gave up 3 bases, with 14 bases separating them. The CDR3 is 14 amino acids. The full variable domain, rest sourced from reference TRBV19 and TRBJ1-2, is DGGITQSPKYLFRKEGQNVTLSCEQNLNHDAMYWYRQDPGQGLRLIYYSQIVNDFQKGDIAEGYSVSREKKESFPLTVTSAQKNPTAFYLCASRSGGTHYGYTFGSGTRLTVV.

The chain has TRBV19 and TRBJ1-5; perhaps TRBD1 as D (5 bases). Germline V gene lookup returns CDR1 LNHDA and CDR2 SQIVND (reference sequence). The ends were cut back, 5 bases at V and 4 bases at J, with 18 bases in the middle. This CDR3 is 16 amino acids long. CDR3 DNA sequence: TGTGCCAGTAGTGGAATGCCGGGGCAGGGAAATCAGCCCCAGCATTTT. Protein product: CASSGMPGQGNQPQHF.

The chain uses TRBV12-5 and TRBJ1-1, with TRBD1 identical over 9 bases. Germline trimming cut 7 bases from V and 1 base from J; bases unmatched to any gene: 4. The CDR3 has 14 residues. CDR1 is LGHNT, CDR2 FRNRAP, per germline. The CDR3 here is CASVPGQGNTEAFF. CDR3 bases: TGTGCTAGTGTTCCGGGACAGGGGAACACTGAAGCTTTCTTT.

CDR3 protein: CASSLAGNSDTQYF. The CDR3 bases are TGTGCCAGCAGTTTGGCGGGGAACTCAGATACGCAGTATTTT. The chain uses TRBV27 and TRBJ2-3; the D gene is possibly TRBD2 (6 bases). The CDR3 consists of 14 residues. The germline V and J ends were trimmed by 3 bases and 4 bases, with 11 bases remaining between them. CDR1 MNHEY and CDR2 SMNVEV come from the germline V gene (reference sequence).

This clone was observed a few times. The chain has TRBV5-1 and TRBJ1-4, with 7 bases fitting TRBD1. The CDR3 totals 15 residues. CDR1 SGHRS and CDR2 YFSETQ come from the germline V gene. Unmatched junction bases numbered 4, after V lost 5 bases and J lost 0 bases. The CDR3 loop reads CASRPTGATNEKLFF. The CDR3 bases are TGCGCCAGCAGGCCAACAGGGGCAACTAATGAAAAACTGTTTTTT.

The chain joins TRBV5-1 to TRBJ1-1; D is undetermined. Germline CDR1 reads SGHRS; CDR2 reads YFSETQ. This CDR3 spans 16 amino acids. Trimming took 0 bases from V and 1 from J, leaving 13 bases between them. The CDR3 bases are TGCGCCAGCAGCTTGGCCGGAACGGGCTGGAACACTGAAGCTTTCTTT. As protein: CASSLAGTGWNTEAFF.

This clone was seen more than once but under ten times. J is TRBJ2-7 and V is TRBV2; D gene uncertain. The V gene lost 6 bases and the J gene lost 3 bases, with 6 bases spanning the gap. The CDR3 length is 11 residues. Germline CDR1 SNHLY, CDR2 FYNNEI. DNA for the CDR3: TGTGCCAGCAGGAAGATCTACGAGCAGTACTTC. Protein sequence: CASRKIYEQYF.

The chain employs TRBV27 and TRBJ1-2; 9 bases map to TRBD1. The ends lost 6 bases at V and 4 bases at J; junction bases unmatched: 9. CDR1 MNHEY and CDR2 SMNVEV come from the germline V gene (reference sequence). This CDR3 has 15 amino acids. CDR3 in DNA: TGTGCCAGCAGCTCACTTACAGGGGGCGCCTATGGCTACACCTTC. Amino acids: CASSSLTGGAYGYTF.